Listed below are T cell receptor beta chains from one sample, sequenced in a study of human T cells and chemical hapten exposure. TCRdb called the RACE reads again in MiXCR, with one record for every CDR3 protein. There are 80,000 to 95,000 distinct CDR3 sequences in the sample; about 11% occur only once, and less than 2.5% lies in the top ten. Material: whole blood, obtained in connection with sensitization to the hapten diphenylcyclopropenone (DPC). The origin of the receptors is a middle-aged man with alopecia areata. Some clones in this sample may be carry-over from other donors' samples. Both conserved end residues are part of each CDR3. D genes are given only for firm matches. The listing skips clone size in some rows; elsewhere it reads once, few, many or a size class.

>TRBJ2-7|NA|few|TRBV5-1
TGCTCCAACCGTTACCCTAAGGAGCAGTACTTC
CSNRYPKEQYF
>TRBJ1-1|NA|few|TRBV29-1
TGCAGCGTTAGTTTCACTGAAGCTTTCTTT
CSVSFTEAFF
>TRBJ2-3|NA|few|TRBV30
TGTGCCTGTACAGGGTTTGGCCGAGATACGCAGTATTTT
CACTGFGRDTQYF
>TRBJ2-2|NA|few|TRBV5-4
TGTGCCAGCAGCCGCAGGGGAAACACCGGGGAGCTGTTTTTT
CASSRRGNTGELFF
>TRBJ2-3|NA|many|TRBV7-9
TGTGCCAGCAGCGTTAGCGGACGCACAGATACGCAGTATTTT
CASSVSGRTDTQYF
>TRBJ2-7|NA|NA|TRBV11-2
TGTGCCGCAAGGCGTAGCGGAGCCTACGAGCAGTACTTC
CAARRSGAYEQYF
>TRBJ2-3|TRBD2|once|TRBV7-2
TGTGCCAGCAGCTTTCTTGCGGGAGTCCCAGATACGCAGTATTTT
CASSFLAGVPDTQYF
>TRBJ1-1|NA|few|TRBV11-1
TGTGCCAGCAGGACCGACAGTTTTGAAGCTTTCTTT
CASRTDSFEAFF
>TRBJ2-2|NA|NA|TRBV7-9
TGTGCCAGCAGCTTCGGGAGTCGCACCGGGGAGCTGTTTTTT
CASSFGSRTGELFF
>TRBJ2-3|TRBD2|few|TRBV20-1
TGCAGTGCGCCGGGACTAGCGCGGAGCACAGATACGCAGTATTTT
CSAPGLARSTDTQYF
>TRBJ2-3|NA|few|TRBV7-3
TGTGCCAGCAGCCAAGTTGGAGATACGCAGTATTTT
CASSQVGDTQYF
>TRBJ2-5|NA|few|TRBV12-3/TRBV12-4
TGTGCCAGCAAACGGGCAGGGGTTGAAGAGACCCAGTACTTC
CASKRAGVEETQYF
>TRBJ2-2|TRBD1|few|TRBV29-1
TGCAGCGTTGGCGACAGGGGTCTTTCGAACACCGGGGAGCTGTTTTTT
CSVGDRGLSNTGELFF
>TRBJ2-5|TRBD1|NA|TRBV6-5
TGTGCCACGGAGGACAGGGGCGCGGGGAGGGCCTACCAAGAGACCCAGTACTTC
CATEDRGAGRAYQETQYF
>TRBJ2-1|TRBD2|NA|TRBV6-2/TRBV6-3
TGTGCCAGCAGTTTAGCGGGAGGGACCCCCCCGGGTGAGCAGTTCTTC
CASSLAGGTPPGEQFF
>TRBJ2-1|NA|NA|TRBV7-7
TGTGCTAGCAGCCCTACTTCGTCCTACAATGAGCAGTTCTTC
CASSPTSSYNEQFF
>TRBJ2-3|NA|NA|TRBV20-1
TGCAGTACCGGGGGGACATCTAGCACAGATACGCAGTATTTT
CSTGGTSSTDTQYF
>TRBJ1-6|NA|few|TRBV6-2/TRBV6-3
TGTGCCAGCACCAACACCCCCGGAACCGGCACTTCACCCCTCCACTTT
CASTNTPGTGTSPLHF
>TRBJ1-5|TRBD1|few|TRBV19
TGTGCCAGTCATTTCCGGGACAGCGGTCCTATAAATCAGCCCCAGCATTTT
CASHFRDSGPINQPQHF
>TRBJ1-6|TRBD1|many|TRBV12-3/TRBV12-4
TGTGCCAGCAGCCGGGGACAGATGACCTATAATTCACCCCTCCACTTT
CASSRGQMTYNSPLHF
>TRBJ2-1|NA|NA|TRBV14
TGTGCCAGCAGCCAAGACCCCTGGTCACTTGGTGAGCAGTTCTTC
CASSQDPWSLGEQFF
>TRBJ2-5|TRBD2|few|TRBV6-5
TGTGCCAGCAGAGCTAGCGGCTGGGGCGGGGAGACCCAGTACTTC
CASRASGWGGETQYF
>TRBJ2-1|NA|many|TRBV2
TGTGCCAGCAGTGAGGGTGTGGGGGATGAGCAGTTCTTC
CASSEGVGDEQFF
>TRBJ2-3|NA|few|TRBV20-1
TGCAGTGGGCGGTTCACAGATACGCAGTATTTT
CSGRFTDTQYF
>TRBJ2-1|NA|few|TRBV6-1
TGTGCCAGCAGTGAATTTGGGGGTAATAGAGAGCAGTTCTTC
CASSEFGGNREQFF
>TRBJ2-1|TRBD2|NA|TRBV28
TGTGCCAGCAGGCGCTGGACTAGCGGGGGTGAGCAGTTCTTC
CASRRWTSGGEQFF
>TRBJ2-1|TRBD2|few|TRBV2
TGTGCCAGCAGCCGACTAGCGGGAACCTCCTACAATGAGCAGTTCTTC
CASSRLAGTSYNEQFF
>TRBJ1-5|NA|NA|TRBV12-3/TRBV12-4
TGTGCCAGCAGGCTCCGGGGGGGCCAAGGGCAGCCCCAGCATTTT
CASRLRGGQGQPQHF